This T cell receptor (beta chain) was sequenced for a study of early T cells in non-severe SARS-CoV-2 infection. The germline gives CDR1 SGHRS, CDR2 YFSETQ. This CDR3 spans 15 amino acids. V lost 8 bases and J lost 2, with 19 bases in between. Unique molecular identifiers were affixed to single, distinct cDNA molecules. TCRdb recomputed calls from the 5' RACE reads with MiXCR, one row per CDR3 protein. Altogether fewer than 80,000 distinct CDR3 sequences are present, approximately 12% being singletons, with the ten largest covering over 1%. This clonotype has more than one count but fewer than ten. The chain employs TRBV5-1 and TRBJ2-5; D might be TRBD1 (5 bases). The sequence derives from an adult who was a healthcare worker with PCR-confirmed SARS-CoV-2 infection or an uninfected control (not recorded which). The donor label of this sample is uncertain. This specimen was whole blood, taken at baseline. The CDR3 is CASQQVVGSQETQYF. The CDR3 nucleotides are TGCGCCAGTCAACAGGTTGTGGGCTCTCAAGAGACCCAGTACTTC.